Many counts were recorded for the clone carrying this T cell receptor (beta chain). This specimen comes from a study of T cells in Graves' hyperthyroidism and ophthalmopathy. Clinical symptoms, serum thyroxine, TRAb, thyroid ultrasound and orbital computed tomography informed diagnoses. Amplification of TCR beta CDR3 regions was performed using RNA transcripts as template. Using the HTBI primer set, a first-round RT-PCR was run on the TCR CDR3. TCRdb recomputed calls from the multiplex PCR reads with MiXCR, one row per CDR3 protein. The table shows a few hundred thousand distinct CDR3 sequences, with approximately 49% occurring only once. The length of the CDR3 is 14 residues. Germline-derived CDR1 and CDR2 are SGHAT and FQNNGV. The V end was cut by 1 base, the J end by 3 bases, with 9 bases between.

The source of this sequence is an adult woman with Graves' disease, either hyperthyroidism or ophthalmopathy (not recorded which). The gene calls are TRBV11-2 and TRBJ2-5; no definite D call. The sequenced sample consisted of peripheral blood or thyroid tissue (not recorded which). The DNA of the CDR3 is TGTGCCAGCAGCTTAGGTCAGATCGAAGAGACCCAGTACTTC. Translating it yields CASSLGQIEETQYF.